This T cell receptor (beta chain) originates from a study of T-cell memory formation after mild COVID-19. Study as a whole: Most TCR clusters belonged to a single donor.

Points from the study as a whole: The authors left the SARS-CoV-2 specificity of second-wave clones peaking on day 37 unconfirmed.

This clonotype showed up just a few times. Its antigen is undetermined. V dropped 0 bases and J dropped 5 bases, with 12 bases sitting between them. The CDR3 length is 15 residues. From germline, CDR1 is LGHNA and CDR2 YNFKEQ. Each CDR3 protein is one row after TCRdb ran MiXCR on the 5' RACE reads. The sample lists about 310,000 distinct CDR3 sequences; approximately 15% were seen once. This chain uses TRBV4-2 with TRBJ2-3, with TRBD2 as a possible D gene (7 bases). The specimen was PBMCs or a T cell subset sorted from them (not recorded which). This sequence was found in a man between 18 and 29 years old who had mild COVID-19 (a few samples of this study predate the infection). Cell type and time point are not known. For the CDR3, the DNA is TGTGCCAGCAGCCAAGAAGGGGGGGGCGTAGATACGCAGTATTTT. It yields the protein CASSQEGGGVDTQYF.